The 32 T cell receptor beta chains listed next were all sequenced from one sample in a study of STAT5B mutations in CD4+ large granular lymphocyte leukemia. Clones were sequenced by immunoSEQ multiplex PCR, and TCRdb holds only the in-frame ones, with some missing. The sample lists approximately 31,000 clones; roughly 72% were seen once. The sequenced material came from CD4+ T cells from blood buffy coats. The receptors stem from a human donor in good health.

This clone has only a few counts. CDR3 sequence reads: CASSPLRILAGGNTIYF. CDR3 in DNA: TGTGCCAGCAGCCCGCTTAGGATATTAGCGGGGGGAAACACCATATATTTT. V is TRBV7-8 and J is TRBJ1-3; D ambiguous. This CDR3 is 17 amino acids long. V shed 5 bases and J shed 4 bases, with 21 bases lying between them. The germline V gene has CDR1 SGHVS and CDR2 FQNEAQ.

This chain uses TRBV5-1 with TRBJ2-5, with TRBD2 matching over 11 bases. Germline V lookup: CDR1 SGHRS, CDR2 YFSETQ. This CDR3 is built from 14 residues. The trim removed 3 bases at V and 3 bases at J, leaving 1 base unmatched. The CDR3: CASSSGLAEETQYF. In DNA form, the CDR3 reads TGCGCCAGCAGCTCGGGACTAGCGGAAGAGACCCAGTACTTC. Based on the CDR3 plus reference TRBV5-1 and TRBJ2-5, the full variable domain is KAGVTQTPRYLIKTRGQQVTLSCSPISGHRSVSWYQQTPGQGLQFLFEYFSETQRNKGNFPGRFSGRQFSNSRSEMNVSTLELGDSALYLCASSSGLAEETQYFGPGTRLLVL.

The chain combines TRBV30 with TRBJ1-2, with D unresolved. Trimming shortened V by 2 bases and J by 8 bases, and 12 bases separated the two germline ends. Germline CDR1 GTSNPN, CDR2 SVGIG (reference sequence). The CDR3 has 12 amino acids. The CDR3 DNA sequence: TGTGCCTGGAGTATCTCAATCAGGGGCTACACCTTC. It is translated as CAWSISIRGYTF.

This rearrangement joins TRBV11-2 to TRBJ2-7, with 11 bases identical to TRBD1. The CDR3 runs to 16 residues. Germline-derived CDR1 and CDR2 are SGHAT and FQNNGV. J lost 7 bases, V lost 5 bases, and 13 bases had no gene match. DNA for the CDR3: TGTGCCAGCAGCCGGCCGGGACAGGGGGATCGGGGGGAGCAGTACTTC. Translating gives CASSRPGQGDRGEQYF. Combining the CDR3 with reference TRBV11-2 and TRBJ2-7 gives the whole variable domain EAGVAQSPRYKIIEKRQSVAFWCNPISGHATLYWYQQILGQGPKLLIQFQNNGVVDDSQLPKDRFSAERLKGVDSTLKIQPAKLEDSAVYLCASSRPGQGDRGEQYFGPGTRLTVT.

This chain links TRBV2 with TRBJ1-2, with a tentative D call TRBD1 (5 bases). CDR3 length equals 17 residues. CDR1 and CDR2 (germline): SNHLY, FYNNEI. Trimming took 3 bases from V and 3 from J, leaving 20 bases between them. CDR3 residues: CASSETRLRALYYGYTF. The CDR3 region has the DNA TGTGCCAGCAGTGAGACTCGTCTCAGGGCCCTGTACTATGGCTACACCTTC.

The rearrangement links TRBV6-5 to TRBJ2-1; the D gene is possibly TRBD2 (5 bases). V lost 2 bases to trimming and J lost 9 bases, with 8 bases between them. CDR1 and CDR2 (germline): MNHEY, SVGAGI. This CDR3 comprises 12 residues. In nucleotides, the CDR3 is TGTGCCAGCAGTTACCCCCGGGGTGAGCAGTTCTTC. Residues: CASSYPRGEQFF.

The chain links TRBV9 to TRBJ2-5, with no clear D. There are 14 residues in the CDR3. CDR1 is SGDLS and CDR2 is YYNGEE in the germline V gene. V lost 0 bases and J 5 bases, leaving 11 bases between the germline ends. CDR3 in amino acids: CASSVGLHSETQYF. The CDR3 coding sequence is TGTGCCAGCAGCGTAGGTCTTCACTCGGAGACCCAGTACTTC.

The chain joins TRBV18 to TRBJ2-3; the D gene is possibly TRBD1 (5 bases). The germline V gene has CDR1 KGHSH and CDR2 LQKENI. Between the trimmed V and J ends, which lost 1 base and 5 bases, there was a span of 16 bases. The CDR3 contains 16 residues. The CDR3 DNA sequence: TGTGCCAGCTCACCACTGCGGCAGGGTTGGAGAGATACGCAGTATTTT. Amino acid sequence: CASSPLRQGWRDTQYF.

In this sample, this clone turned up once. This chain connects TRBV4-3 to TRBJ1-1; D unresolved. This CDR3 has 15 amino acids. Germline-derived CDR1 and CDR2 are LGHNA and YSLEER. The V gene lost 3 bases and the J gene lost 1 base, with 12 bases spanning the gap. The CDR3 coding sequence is TGCGCCAGCAGCCAGGATCTGGACCGGAACACTGAAGCTTTCTTT. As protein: CASSQDLDRNTEAFF.

This chain's CDR3 is CASSQGGVKADTQYF. CDR3 DNA sequence: TGTGCCAGCAGCCAAGGCGGGGTAAAGGCAGATACGCAGTATTTT. This sequence joins TRBV7-9 and TRBJ2-3; possibly TRBD2 for D (6 bases). The germline gives CDR1 SEHNR, CDR2 FQNEAQ (reference sequence). The CDR3 length is 15 residues. The V end lost 5 bases, the J end lost 4 bases, and 16 bases lay between the germline ends. The complete variable domain, with remaining parts taken from reference TRBV7-9 and TRBJ2-3, reads DTGVSQNPRHKITKRGQNVTFRCDPISEHNRLYWYRQTLGQGPEFLTYFQNEAQLEKSRLLSDRFSAERPKGSFSTLEIQRTEQGDSAMYLCASSQGGVKADTQYFGPGTRLTVL.

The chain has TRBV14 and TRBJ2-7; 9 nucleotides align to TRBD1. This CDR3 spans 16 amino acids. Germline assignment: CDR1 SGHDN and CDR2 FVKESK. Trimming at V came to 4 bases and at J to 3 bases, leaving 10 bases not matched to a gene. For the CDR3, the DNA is TGTGCCAGCAGCCCATCGGGTGGACAGGGGATCTACGAGCAGTACTTC. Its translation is CASSPSGGQGIYEQYF.

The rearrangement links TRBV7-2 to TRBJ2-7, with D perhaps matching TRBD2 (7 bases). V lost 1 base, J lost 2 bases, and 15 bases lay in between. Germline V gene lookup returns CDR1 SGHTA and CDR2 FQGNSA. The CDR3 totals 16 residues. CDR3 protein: CASSLGRVGGPYEQYF. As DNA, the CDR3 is TGTGCCAGCAGCTTAGGAAGGGTCGGGGGGCCCTACGAGCAGTACTTC.

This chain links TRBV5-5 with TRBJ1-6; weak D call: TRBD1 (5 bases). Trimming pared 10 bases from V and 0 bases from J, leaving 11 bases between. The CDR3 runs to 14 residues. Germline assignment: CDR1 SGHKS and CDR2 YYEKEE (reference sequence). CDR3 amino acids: CAGRQSSYNSPLHF. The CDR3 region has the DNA TGTGCCGGGAGACAGAGCTCCTATAATTCACCCCTCCACTTT.

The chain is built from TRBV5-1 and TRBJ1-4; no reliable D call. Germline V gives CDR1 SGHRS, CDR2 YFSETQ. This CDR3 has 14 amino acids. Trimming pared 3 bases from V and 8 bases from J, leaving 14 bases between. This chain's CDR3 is CASSSDLLGEKLFF. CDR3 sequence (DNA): TGCGCCAGCAGCTCGGATCTGCTAGGAGAAAAACTGTTTTTT.

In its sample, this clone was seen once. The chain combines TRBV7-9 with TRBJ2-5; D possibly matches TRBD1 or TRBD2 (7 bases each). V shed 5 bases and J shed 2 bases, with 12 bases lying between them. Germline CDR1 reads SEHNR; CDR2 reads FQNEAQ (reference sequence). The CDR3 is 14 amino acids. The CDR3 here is CASSQGGLQETQYF. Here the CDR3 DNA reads TGTGCCAGCAGCCAGGGGGGGCTGCAAGAGACCCAGTACTTC.

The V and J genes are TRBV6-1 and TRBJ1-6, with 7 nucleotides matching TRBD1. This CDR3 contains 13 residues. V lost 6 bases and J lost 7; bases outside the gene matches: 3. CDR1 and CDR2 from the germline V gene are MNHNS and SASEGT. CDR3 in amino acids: CASRRGQNSPLHF. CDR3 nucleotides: TGTGCCAGCAGGAGGGGACAGAATTCACCCCTCCACTTT.

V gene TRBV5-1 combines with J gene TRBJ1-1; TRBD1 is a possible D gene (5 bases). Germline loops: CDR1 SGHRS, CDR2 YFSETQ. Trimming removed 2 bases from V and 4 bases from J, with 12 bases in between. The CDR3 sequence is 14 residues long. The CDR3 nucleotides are TGCGCCAGCAGCTTAGATAACAGGCCCACTGAAGCTTTCTTT. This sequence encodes CASSLDNRPTEAFF.

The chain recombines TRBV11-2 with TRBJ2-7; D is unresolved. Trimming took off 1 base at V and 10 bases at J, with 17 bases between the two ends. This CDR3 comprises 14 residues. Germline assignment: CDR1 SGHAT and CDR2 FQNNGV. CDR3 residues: CASSLVVGSEEQYF. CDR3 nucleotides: TGTGCCAGCAGCTTAGTGGTGGGTTCTGAGGAACAGTACTTC.

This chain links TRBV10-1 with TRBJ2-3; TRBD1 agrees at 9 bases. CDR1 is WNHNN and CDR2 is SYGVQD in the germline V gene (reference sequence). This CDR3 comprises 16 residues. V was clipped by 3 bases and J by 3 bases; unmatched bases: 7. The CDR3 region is CASSDLVTGGTDTQYF. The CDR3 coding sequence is TGCGCCAGCAGTGATCTAGTGACAGGGGGTACAGATACGCAGTATTTT.

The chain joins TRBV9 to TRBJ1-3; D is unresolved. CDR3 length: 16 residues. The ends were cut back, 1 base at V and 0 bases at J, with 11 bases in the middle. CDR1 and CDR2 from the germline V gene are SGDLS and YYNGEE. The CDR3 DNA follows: TGTGCCAGCAGCGTAAGCCCCCCAGTCTCTGGAAACACCATATATTTT. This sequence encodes CASSVSPPVSGNTIYF.

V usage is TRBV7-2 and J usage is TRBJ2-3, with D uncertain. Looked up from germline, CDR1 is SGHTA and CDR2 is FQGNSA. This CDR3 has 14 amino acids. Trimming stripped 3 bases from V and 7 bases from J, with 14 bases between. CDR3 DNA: TGTGCCAGCAGCTTGACTGTGGGCGCAAATACGCAGTATTTT. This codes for CASSLTVGANTQYF.

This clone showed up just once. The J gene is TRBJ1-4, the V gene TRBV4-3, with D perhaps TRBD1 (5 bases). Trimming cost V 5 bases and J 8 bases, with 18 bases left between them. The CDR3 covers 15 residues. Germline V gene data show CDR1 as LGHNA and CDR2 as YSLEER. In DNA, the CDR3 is TGCGCCAGCAGCTCCGTTTATCGGGGGGACGAAAAACTGTTTTTT. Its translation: CASSSVYRGDEKLFF.

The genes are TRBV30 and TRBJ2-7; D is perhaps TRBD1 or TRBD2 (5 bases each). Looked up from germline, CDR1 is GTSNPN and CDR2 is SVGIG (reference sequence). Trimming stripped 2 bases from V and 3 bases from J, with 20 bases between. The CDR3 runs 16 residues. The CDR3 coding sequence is TGTGCCTGGAGTCCGCGGGCTTTTTGGGGGTTCTACGAGCAGTACTTC. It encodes CAWSPRAFWGFYEQYF. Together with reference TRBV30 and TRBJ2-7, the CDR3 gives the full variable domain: SQTIHQWPATLVQPVGSPLSLECTVEGTSNPNLYWYRQAAGRGLQLLFYSVGIGQISSEVPQNLSASRPQDRQFILSSKKLLLSDSGFYLCAWSPRAFWGFYEQYFGPGTRLTVT.

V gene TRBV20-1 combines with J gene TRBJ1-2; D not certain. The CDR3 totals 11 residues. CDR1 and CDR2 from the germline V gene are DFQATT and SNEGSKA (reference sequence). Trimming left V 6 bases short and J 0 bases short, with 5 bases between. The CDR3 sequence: CSAVSNYGYTF. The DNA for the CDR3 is TGCAGTGCCGTTTCTAACTATGGCTACACCTTC.

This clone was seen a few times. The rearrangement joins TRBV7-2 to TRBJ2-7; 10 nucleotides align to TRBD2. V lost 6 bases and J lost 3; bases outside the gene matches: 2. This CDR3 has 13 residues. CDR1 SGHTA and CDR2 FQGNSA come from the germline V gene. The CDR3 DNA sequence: TGTGCCAGCAGAACTAGCGGGGTCTACGAGCAGTACTTC. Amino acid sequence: CASRTSGVYEQYF.

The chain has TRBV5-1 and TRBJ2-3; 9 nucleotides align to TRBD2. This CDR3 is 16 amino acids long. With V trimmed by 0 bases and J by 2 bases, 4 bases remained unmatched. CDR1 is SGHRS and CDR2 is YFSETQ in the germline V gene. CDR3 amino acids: CASSLESGGFTDTQYF. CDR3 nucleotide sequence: TGCGCCAGCAGCTTGGAAAGCGGGGGGTTCACAGATACGCAGTATTTT.

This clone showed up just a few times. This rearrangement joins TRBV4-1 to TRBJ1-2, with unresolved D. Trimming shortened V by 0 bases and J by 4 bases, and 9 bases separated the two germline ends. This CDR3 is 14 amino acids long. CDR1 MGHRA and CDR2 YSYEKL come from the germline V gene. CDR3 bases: TGCGCCAGCAGCCAAGATCCCAGTCCCTATGGCTACACCTTC. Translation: CASSQDPSPYGYTF.

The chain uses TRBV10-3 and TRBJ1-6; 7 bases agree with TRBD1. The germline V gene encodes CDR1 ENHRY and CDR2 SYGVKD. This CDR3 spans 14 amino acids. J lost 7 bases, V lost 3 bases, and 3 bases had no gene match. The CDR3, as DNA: TGTGCCATCAGTGAAAGGGGGCGGAATTCACCCCTCCACTTT. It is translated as CAISERGRNSPLHF.

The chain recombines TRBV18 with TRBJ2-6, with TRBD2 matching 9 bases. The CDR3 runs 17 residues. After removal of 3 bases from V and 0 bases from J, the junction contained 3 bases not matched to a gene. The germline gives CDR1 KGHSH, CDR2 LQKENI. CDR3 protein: CASSPSRGGSGANVLTF. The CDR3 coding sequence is TGTGCCAGCTCACCTTCGCGGGGGGGCTCTGGGGCCAACGTCCTGACTTTC.

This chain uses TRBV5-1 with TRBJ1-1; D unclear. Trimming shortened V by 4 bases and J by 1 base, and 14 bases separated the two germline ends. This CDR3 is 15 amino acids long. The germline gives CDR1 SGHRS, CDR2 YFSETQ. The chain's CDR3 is CASSHAGKRNTEAFF. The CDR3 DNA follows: TGCGCCAGCAGCCACGCCGGGAAGAGGAACACTGAAGCTTTCTTT.

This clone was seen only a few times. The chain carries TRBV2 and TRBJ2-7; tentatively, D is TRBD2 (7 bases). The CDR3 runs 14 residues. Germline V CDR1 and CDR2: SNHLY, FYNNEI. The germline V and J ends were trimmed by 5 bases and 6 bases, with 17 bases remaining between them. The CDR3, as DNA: TGTGCCAGCAGTAGCCTGGGGAGGGGGGTCGAGCAGTACTTC. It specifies CASSSLGRGVEQYF.

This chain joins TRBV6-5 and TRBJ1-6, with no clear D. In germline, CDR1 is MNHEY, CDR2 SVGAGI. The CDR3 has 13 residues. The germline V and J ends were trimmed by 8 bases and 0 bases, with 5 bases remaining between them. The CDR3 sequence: CASLPSYNSPLHF. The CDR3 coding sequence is TGTGCCAGCCTCCCCTCCTATAATTCACCCCTCCACTTT.